Listed here are 17 T cell receptor beta chains from one sample, sequenced in a study of blood T cell repertoires in COVID-19. Assay: immunoSEQ multiplex PCR; the TCRdb copy retains only in-frame clones and omits some. The sample has roughly 120,000 clones, around 90% seen once. Sequences were obtained from peripheral blood. These TCRs come from a human donor in a cohort sampled during active COVID-19.

The rearrangement uses TRBV19 and TRBJ2-3; 7 positions agree with TRBD2. The CDR3 runs 16 residues. V lost 5 bases to trimming and J lost 2 bases; unmatched junction nucleotides: 10. The germline CDR1 and CDR2 sequences are LNHDA and SQIVND (reference sequence). The CDR3: CASSPQRGRYTDTQYF. The CDR3 bases are TGTGCCAGTAGTCCCCAGCGGGGCAGATACACAGATACGCAGTATTTT.

This rearrangement joins TRBV6-6 to TRBJ2-7; TRBD1 matches at 9 bases. V lost 5 bases to trimming and J lost 3 bases; unmatched junction nucleotides: 8. The CDR3 is made up of 15 amino acids. Looked up from germline, CDR1 is MNHNY and CDR2 is SVGAGI (reference sequence). The CDR3 DNA sequence: TGTGCCAGCAGTCTCCCGGGACAGGGAGTCTACGAGCAGTACTTC. It translates to CASSLPGQGVYEQYF.

V usage is TRBV27 and J usage is TRBJ1-5; the D gene is possibly TRBD1 (5 bases). The V gene's germline CDR1 is MNHEY and CDR2 SMNVEV (reference sequence). The CDR3 has 15 amino acids. Between the trimmed V and J ends, which lost 5 bases and 6 bases, there was a span of 17 bases. Here the CDR3 reads CASSRDPGNAQPQHF. Written as DNA, the CDR3 is TGTGCCAGCAGTCGCGACCCAGGGAACGCTCAGCCCCAGCATTTT.

The chain is built from TRBV7-2 and TRBJ2-3, with D perhaps TRBD2 (6 bases). The length of the CDR3 is 15 residues. Germline-derived CDR1 and CDR2 are SGHTA and FQGNSA. V dropped 0 bases and J dropped 2 bases, with 9 bases sitting between them. CDR3 DNA: TGTGCCAGCAGCTTAGCGGGACTCAACACAGATACGCAGTATTTT. It is translated as CASSLAGLNTDTQYF.

V usage is TRBV5-1 and J usage is TRBJ2-1; TRBD1 might be the D (6 bases). CDR1 and CDR2 from the germline V gene are SGHRS and YFSETQ. This CDR3 is 18 amino acids long. Trimming removed 1 base at V and 4 bases at J, with 21 bases between. The CDR3 DNA reads TGCGCCAGCAGCTTGAAGCCCCTGGGGGACACCTCATACAATGAGCAGTTCTTC. This codes for CASSLKPLGDTSYNEQFF.

This sequence joins TRBV6-5 and TRBJ2-2, with D tentatively TRBD1 (6 bases). CDR1 and CDR2 from the germline V gene are MNHEY and SVGAGI. The CDR3 runs 15 residues. V was pared by 5 bases and J by 0 bases, with 10 bases between. The CDR3 DNA is TGTGCCAGCAGTCCGGGACAATCGAACACCGGGGAGCTGTTTTTT. This encodes CASSPGQSNTGELFF.

The V gene is TRBV6-5, the J gene TRBJ2-7; possible D gene TRBD1, 6 bases. The germline gives CDR1 MNHEY, CDR2 SVGAGI. Trimming stripped 0 bases from V and 5 bases from J, with 11 bases between. CDR3 size: 14 residues. This CDR3 reads CASSYSEQGNEQYF. The CDR3 bases are TGTGCCAGCAGTTACTCGGAACAGGGCAACGAGCAGTACTTC.

This chain joins TRBV3-1 (or the pseudogene TRBV3-2) and TRBJ1-1; D uncertain. The CDR3 runs 13 residues. Germline CDR1 is LGHDT and CDR2 is YNNKEL (reference sequence). Between the trimmed V and J ends, which lost 3 bases and 2 bases, there was a span of 7 bases. CDR3 DNA: TGTGCCAGCAGCCAGACTGTAAACACTGAAGCTTTCTTT. Amino acids: CASSQTVNTEAFF.

The CDR3 DNA follows: TGTGCCAGCAGCGTCAGGGGATACGATGGCTACACCTTC. It translates to CASSVRGYDGYTF. V is TRBV3-1 (or the pseudogene TRBV3-2) and J is TRBJ1-2; perhaps TRBD1 as D (6 bases). The CDR3 runs to 13 residues. Germline values: CDR1 LGHDT, CDR2 YNNKEL (reference sequence). Trimming took 5 bases from V and 6 from J, leaving 13 bases between them.

The chain couples TRBV5-4 to TRBJ2-1; 7 bases are shared with TRBD2. V trimming: 2 bases; J trimming: 10 bases; junction bases outside the gene matches: 9. CDR1 and CDR2 (germline): SGHNT, YYREEE (reference sequence). CDR3 length: 14 amino acids. The CDR3 DNA reads TGTGCCAGCAGCTTTTCGGCTGGGAGGGCCGAGCAGTTCTTC. The encoded protein is CASSFSAGRAEQFF.

The chain combines TRBV2 with TRBJ2-1, with a weak D call TRBD2 (7 bases). Germline V gene data show CDR1 as SNHLY and CDR2 as FYNNEI. The CDR3 spans 17 residues. The V gene lost 7 bases and the J gene lost 8 bases, with 27 bases spanning the gap. The CDR3: CASIGGTNWPGVDEQFF. As DNA, the CDR3 is TGTGCCAGCATCGGGGGGACAAATTGGCCGGGTGTGGATGAGCAGTTCTTC.

This clone was seen repeatedly, ten times or more. V usage is TRBV9 and J usage is TRBJ2-3; TRBD2 matches 8 bases. CDR3 length: 18 amino acids. Germline lookup yields CDR1 SGDLS and CDR2 YYNGEE. V dropped 4 bases and J dropped 0; count of bases not matched to a gene: 13. The CDR3 sequence: CASSRGLAVTASTDTQYF. In DNA, the CDR3 is TGTGCCAGCAGCCGCGGACTAGCAGTTACTGCTAGCACAGATACGCAGTATTTT.

The chain employs TRBV3-1 (or the pseudogene TRBV3-2) and TRBJ2-2; possibly TRBD2 for D (6 bases). The V end was cut by 0 bases, the J end by 5 bases, with 10 bases between. CDR3 length: 15 residues. CDR1 LGHDT and CDR2 YNNKEL come from the germline V gene (reference sequence). CDR3 in DNA: TGTGCCAGCAGCCAAGACAGGGAGGCTACCGGGGAGCTGTTTTTT. As protein: CASSQDREATGELFF.

This chain uses TRBV10-2 with TRBJ1-1, with 12 bases lining up with TRBD1. Germline assignment: CDR1 WSHSY and CDR2 SAAADI. This CDR3 has 14 residues. The ends lost 7 bases at V and 8 bases at J; junction bases unmatched: 8. CDR3 residues: CASTLGQGAAEAFF. Written as DNA, the CDR3 is TGCGCCAGCACCTTGGGACAGGGGGCGGCCGAAGCTTTCTTT.

V usage is TRBV4-1 and J usage is TRBJ2-1; no clear D gene. This CDR3 is 17 amino acids long. The V gene's germline CDR1 is MGHRA and CDR2 YSYEKL. V was cut by 0 bases and J by 0 bases, with 12 bases left in between. The CDR3 protein is CASSQDRWRSSYNEQFF. The CDR3 nucleotides read TGCGCCAGCAGCCAAGATAGATGGCGGAGCTCCTACAATGAGCAGTTCTTC.

This chain connects TRBV5-4 to TRBJ2-2; D ambiguous. CDR1 SGHNT and CDR2 YYREEE come from the germline V gene (reference sequence). CDR3 size: 15 residues. Trimming left V 9 bases short and J 0 bases short, with 15 bases between. CDR3 amino acids: CATVDTFANTGELFF. The CDR3 nucleotides read TGTGCCACCGTAGACACGTTCGCGAACACCGGGGAGCTGTTTTTT.

This clone has a single count. The chain couples TRBV27 to TRBJ2-7; TRBD2 matches at 8 bases. CDR1 and CDR2 (germline): MNHEY, SMNVEV (reference sequence). The ends lost 2 bases at V and 3 bases at J; junction bases unmatched: 0. This CDR3 is built from 13 residues. The CDR3 sequence: CASSLLAGYEQYF. Here the CDR3 DNA reads TGTGCCAGCAGTTTACTAGCGGGCTACGAGCAGTACTTC.